What follows are 2 T cell receptor beta chains derived from one specimen sequenced in a study of tumor-infiltrating lymphocytes in primary liver carcinoma. With a constant-region primer, TCR beta cDNA was made from approximately 520 ng of total RNA. ARM-PCR was slightly modified, and three nested multiplex PCR rounds with it gave rise to the TCR beta libraries. Researchers ran the first two PCR rounds for roughly 11 cycles each with TRBV1-TRBV30 forward primers and a C-beta reverse primer. TCRdb called the multiplex PCR reads again in MiXCR, with one record for every CDR3 protein. The repertoire includes around 170,000 distinct CDR3 sequences, about 60% of them detected once, and approximately 70% sits in the top ten. Unsorted whole blood supplied the blood RNA, and germline DNA was isolated too. The sequenced sample consisted of peripheral blood. The receptors stem from a middle-aged man with primary liver carcinoma and hepatitis B virus infection.

Notes on this clonotype: At one end the junction does not follow the germline gene, possibly because of a read error. This chain links TRBV12-3 or TRBV12-4 with TRBJ1-5; D not certain. The CDR3 extends over 12 amino acids. The CDR3 nucleotides read TGTGCCAGCAGTCAGTCGGATCAGGCCCAGCATTTT. Translating it yields CASSQSDQAQHF.

This clonotype was counted a few times. V is TRBV6-1 and J is TRBJ1-1; possible D gene TRBD1, 6 bases. This CDR3 contains 14 residues. The germline V gene has CDR1 MNHNS and CDR2 SASEGT. The V end was cut by 5 bases, the J end by 3 bases, with 13 bases between. The CDR3 loop reads CASSRGLWDTEAFF. CDR3 sequence (DNA): TGTGCCAGCAGTCGGGGGCTTTGGGACACTGAAGCTTTCTTT.